The clone carrying this T cell receptor beta chain was detected only a few times. Its cognate antigen is unknown. From germline, CDR1 is MNHEY and CDR2 SMNVEV (reference sequence). This CDR3 is built from 12 residues. Unmatched junction bases numbered 2, after V lost 8 bases and J lost 2 bases. Data came from immunoSEQ multiplex PCR; TCRdb stores just in-frame clones and leaves some out. This table holds some 89,000 clones, around 89% found once. This record comes from a study of T cell responses to AZD1222 COVID-19 vaccine. General study results and limits: Across the whole spike, CD4 TCRs peaked at regions 160-218 and 743-854. Increased Spike-specific TCR breadth and depth were observed after two AZD1222 doses. Donors were chiefly white British, with a greater number of females, and clonal diversity was perhaps underestimated.

The V call is TRBV27, the J call TRBJ2-7; the match to TRBD2 covers 8 bases. Specimen: peripheral blood, collected on day 0 of MenACWY control vaccination. This receptor was identified in an adult in good health. CDR3 sequence (DNA): TGTGCCAGCCTTAGCGGGGCCTACGAGCAGTACTTC. It encodes CASLSGAYEQYF.